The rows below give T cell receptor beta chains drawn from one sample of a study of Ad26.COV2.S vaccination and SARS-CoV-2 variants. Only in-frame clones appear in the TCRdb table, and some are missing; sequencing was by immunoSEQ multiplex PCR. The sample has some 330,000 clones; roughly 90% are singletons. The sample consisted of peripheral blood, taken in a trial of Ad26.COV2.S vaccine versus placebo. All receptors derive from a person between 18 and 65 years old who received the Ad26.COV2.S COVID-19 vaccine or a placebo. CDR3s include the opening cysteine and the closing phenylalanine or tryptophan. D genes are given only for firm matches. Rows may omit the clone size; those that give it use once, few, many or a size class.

CASKARESDEQFF	TGCGCCAGCAAGGCAAGAGAAAGCGATGAGCAGTTCTTC	TRBV5-1	TRBJ2-1	13	NA	NA
CASRSGQGFEETQYF	TGTGCCAGCAGATCGGGACAGGGGTTCGAAGAGACCCAGTACTTC	TRBV27	TRBJ2-5	15	NA	TRBD1
CASSTVGGTYEQYF	TGTGCCAGTAGTACTGTCGGAGGGACCTACGAGCAGTACTTC	TRBV19	TRBJ2-7	14	NA	NA
CASSLLGGRFSGNTIYF	TGTGCCAGCAGTCTCTTAGGGGGGCGATTCTCTGGAAACACCATATATTTT	TRBV6-6	TRBJ1-3	17	NA	NA
CASSLGQDGGNTIYF	TGTGCCAGCAGCCTCGGACAGGATGGGGGAAACACCATATATTTT	TRBV7-7	TRBJ1-3	15	NA	TRBD1
CASRDHRGRGGTEAFF	TGTGCCAGCAGGGACCACAGGGGGCGAGGGGGGACTGAAGCTTTCTTT	TRBV7-9	TRBJ1-1	16	NA	TRBD1
CASSYALGGTYEQYF	TGTGCCAGCAGTTATGCCCTCGGGGGGACTTACGAGCAGTACTTC	TRBV6-2/TRBV6-3	TRBJ2-7	15	NA	TRBD2
CASSLLGDRNEQFF	TGTGCCAGCAGCTTATTGGGGGATCGGAATGAGCAGTTCTTC	TRBV7-2	TRBJ2-1	14	once	NA
CASSLGGNQFF	TGTGCCAGCAGCTTGGGGGGGAACCAGTTCTTC	TRBV5-6	TRBJ2-1	11	NA	NA
CASSLDTPGSTEAFF	TGTGCCAGCAGCTTAGATACACCCGGGAGCACTGAAGCTTTCTTT	TRBV7-3	TRBJ1-1	15	NA	NA
CASSHTDTQYF	TGTGCCAGCAGCCACACAGATACGCAGTATTTT	TRBV6-2/TRBV6-3	TRBJ2-3	11	once	NA
CASSFSGMWQYEQYF	TGTGCCAGCAGCTTCTCCGGGATGTGGCAGTACGAGCAGTACTTC	TRBV5-5	TRBJ2-7	15	once	NA
CASSRTGGRGGYTF	TGCGCCAGCAGCCGGACAGGGGGACGAGGAGGCTACACCTTC	TRBV4-1	TRBJ1-2	14	NA	TRBD1
CASRITPRGPETQYF	TGTGCCAGCAGAATTACACCTAGGGGCCCAGAGACCCAGTACTTC	TRBV7-2	TRBJ2-5	15	once	NA
CASTDGTVGYTF	TGTGCCAGCACCGACGGGACAGTTGGCTACACCTTC	TRBV13	TRBJ1-2	12	NA	TRBD1
CARRDRGQYNEQFF	TGTGCCAGGAGAGACAGGGGGCAATACAATGAGCAGTTCTTC	TRBV6-4	TRBJ2-1	14	NA	TRBD1
CASRGDSYEQYF	TGTGCCAGCAGGGGGGACTCCTACGAGCAGTACTTC	TRBV2	TRBJ2-7	12	NA	NA
CASSLLRGQGADEQFF	TGTGCCAGTAGCCTACTGAGGGGACAGGGGGCCGATGAGCAGTTCTTC	TRBV19	TRBJ2-1	16	NA	TRBD1
CASSQVTGGTTNEKLFF	TGCGCCAGCAGCCAAGTCACCGGGGGGACAACTAATGAAAAACTGTTTTTT	TRBV4-3	TRBJ1-4	17	once	NA
CASSSGTAGGMSNEQFF	TGTGCCAGCAGCTCCGGGACAGCGGGAGGCATGAGCAATGAGCAGTTCTTC	TRBV11-3	TRBJ2-1	17	NA	TRBD2
CASSRAGAQETQYF	TGCGCCAGCAGCAGGGCGGGAGCTCAAGAGACCCAGTACTTC	TRBV5-1	TRBJ2-5	14	once	TRBD2
CASSLSPGRVNEAFF	TGTGCCAGCAGTTTGTCGCCTGGCCGAGTAAATGAAGCTTTCTTT	TRBV27	TRBJ1-1	15	NA	NA
CASSLQTELAGRETQYF	TGTGCCAGCAGCTTGCAGACGGAATTAGCGGGGAGAGAGACCCAGTACTTC	TRBV5-5	TRBJ2-5	17	NA	TRBD2
CASSQGGNEKLFF	TGTGCCAGCAGCCAGGGGGGTAATGAAAAACTGTTTTTT	TRBV3-1/TRBV3-2	TRBJ1-4	13	NA	NA
CASSYGGTETQYF	TGTGCCAGCAGTTACGGGGGGACGGAGACCCAGTACTTC	TRBV6-6	TRBJ2-5	13	NA	NA
CASSSRAPEKLFF	TGTGCCAGCAGCTCCCGGGCGCCCGAAAAACTGTTTTTT	TRBV13	TRBJ1-4	13	NA	NA
CASSQDGQYTDTQYF	TGTGCCAGCAGCCAAGACGGACAATACACAGATACGCAGTATTTT	TRBV3-1/TRBV3-2	TRBJ2-3	15	NA	NA
CASRDQGAYGYTF	TGTGCCAGCAGGGATCAGGGTGCCTATGGCTACACCTTC	TRBV7-9	TRBJ1-2	13	NA	NA
CASSRLAGGFSYNEQFF	TGTGCCAGCAGCCGACTAGCGGGAGGGTTCTCCTACAATGAGCAGTTCTTC	TRBV7-9	TRBJ2-1	17	NA	TRBD2
CASSFELAGATQYF	TGTGCCAGCAGCTTCGAACTAGCGGGCGCTACGCAGTATTTT	TRBV5-6	TRBJ2-3	14	NA	TRBD2
CASRNPARGNTEAFF	TGTGCCAGCAGGAACCCCGCAAGGGGGAACACTGAAGCTTTCTTT	TRBV7-2	TRBJ1-1	15	NA	NA
CASSLRGEDTQYF	TGCGCCAGCAGCCTAAGGGGGGAAGATACGCAGTATTTT	TRBV5-1	TRBJ2-3	13	NA	NA
CSVGESTDTQYF	TGCAGCGTTGGAGAGAGCACAGATACGCAGTATTTT	TRBV29-1	TRBJ2-3	12	few	NA
CATSDHGTAQSREGYTF	TGTGCCACCAGTGACCACGGGACAGCGCAAAGCAGGGAGGGCTACACCTTC	TRBV24-1	TRBJ1-2	17	NA	TRBD1
CSFGGVYGYTF	TGCAGCTTCGGAGGGGTCTATGGCTACACCTTC	TRBV29-1	TRBJ1-2	11	NA	NA
CASSLDHTYSTDTQYF	TGTGCCAGCAGCCTTGACCACACCTACTCCACAGATACGCAGTATTTT	TRBV7-9	TRBJ2-3	16	NA	NA
CASSTAINQPQHF	TGTGCCAGCAGCACCGCAATAAATCAGCCCCAGCATTTT	TRBV6-5	TRBJ1-5	13	NA	NA
CASSSGTGSFLQPQHF	TGTGCCAGCAGCTCGGGGACAGGGTCCTTTTTGCAGCCCCAGCATTTT	TRBV5-6	TRBJ1-5	16	NA	TRBD1
CASGSLIGAQNEKLFF	TGTGCCAGCGGCTCCCTGATCGGGGCCCAAAATGAAAAACTGTTTTTT	TRBV27	TRBJ1-4	16	NA	NA
CASSSPGAATNEKLFF	TGCGCCAGCAGCTCACCAGGGGCCGCAACTAATGAAAAACTGTTTTTT	TRBV5-1	TRBJ1-4	16	NA	NA
CASSLASNQPQHF	TGTGCCAGCAGCTTGGCGAGCAATCAGCCCCAGCATTTT	TRBV7-2	TRBJ1-5	13	once	NA
CASSITGWDNQPQHF	TGTGCCAGCAGCATAACAGGGTGGGACAATCAGCCCCAGCATTTT	TRBV21-1	TRBJ1-5	15	NA	NA
CASSDPGQGPHGYTF	TGTGCCAGCAGCGACCCGGGACAGGGGCCCCATGGCTACACCTTC	TRBV9	TRBJ1-2	15	NA	TRBD1
CASSPPRQGNTEAFF	TGTGCCAGCAGTCCCCCCCGACAGGGAAACACTGAAGCTTTCTTT	TRBV6-5	TRBJ1-1	15	NA	TRBD1
CATSDPNTGLYNEQFF	TGTGCCACCAGTGATCCCAACACAGGGCTCTACAATGAGCAGTTCTTC	TRBV24-1	TRBJ2-1	16	NA	NA
CASSLLGDTQYF	TGTGCCAGCAGTTTGTTGGGCGATACGCAGTATTTT	TRBV28	TRBJ2-3	12	NA	NA
CSVSPGDTQYF	TGCAGCGTTAGCCCCGGAGATACGCAGTATTTT	TRBV29-1	TRBJ2-3	11	NA	NA
CASRTGQGNQPQHF	TGTGCCAGCAGAACCGGACAGGGGAATCAGCCCCAGCATTTT	TRBV6-5	TRBJ1-5	14	NA	TRBD1
CASSLTGNEQFF	TGTGCCAGCAGCTTGACAGGCAATGAGCAGTTCTTC	TRBV7-3	TRBJ2-1	12	NA	NA
CASSASGLFGNTIYF	TGTGCCAGCAGTGCCTCGGGTCTTTTTGGAAACACCATATATTTT	TRBV27	TRBJ1-3	15	NA	NA